Presented here are 21 T cell receptor beta chains from one specimen sequenced in a study of cytomegalovirus exposure and HLA in healthy donors. Produced via immunoSEQ multiplex PCR; TCRdb's table is partial and in-frame only. The sample has 90,000 or so clones, approximately 81% seen once; the top ten hold 20% to 25%. The specimen sequenced was PBMCs. These receptor sequences come from a man between 18 and 35 years old in good health and CMV-seropositive.

V usage is TRBV28 and J usage is TRBJ2-7, with 14 bases fitting TRBD2. Germline V CDR1 and CDR2: MDHEN, SYDVKM. The CDR3 is made up of 14 amino acids. V was clipped by 6 bases and J by 7 bases; unmatched bases: 5. The CDR3 sequence: CASRPGTSGSEQYV. The CDR3 nucleotides are TGTGCCAGCAGGCCCGGGACTAGCGGGAGTGAGCAGTACGTC.

The chain links TRBV19 to TRBJ1-1; 7 bases fit TRBD1. CDR1 is LNHDA and CDR2 is SQIVND in the germline V gene (reference sequence). The CDR3 contains 16 residues. With 6 bases clipped from V and 3 bases from J, the junction kept 13 bases outside the gene matches. The CDR3 reads CASSLNPTGFYTEAFF. CDR3 coding DNA: TGTGCCAGTAGCCTGAACCCGACAGGGTTCTACACTGAAGCTTTCTTT.

The rearrangement links TRBV20-1 to TRBJ1-1; D is possibly TRBD1 (5 bases). Germline V gives CDR1 DFQATT, CDR2 SNEGSKA (reference sequence). CDR3 length: 11 residues. Trimming removed 3 bases from V and 6 bases from J, with 8 bases in between. The CDR3 DNA reads TGCAGTGCTAGGAAGGGGCCTGAAGCTTTCTTT. Translating it yields CSARKGPEAFF.

The chain has TRBV5-6 and TRBJ2-6, with 7 bases aligning to TRBD1. Germline V gene data show CDR1 as SGHDT and CDR2 as YYEEEE. Trimming removed 2 bases from V and 4 bases from J; junction bases left unmatched: 6. This CDR3 region has 16 residues. In DNA form, the CDR3 reads TGTGCCAGCAGCTTAGACAGGGTCTCAGGGGCCAACGTCCTGACTTTC. Protein sequence: CASSLDRVSGANVLTF.

The chain combines TRBV15 with TRBJ1-2, with 10 bases fitting TRBD1. CDR3 length: 15 residues. Germline lookup yields CDR1 LNHNV and CDR2 YYDKDF (reference sequence). The V gene end was trimmed by 0 bases and the J gene end by 5 bases; junction bases not matched to a gene: 3. The CDR3 protein is CATSRDDRGPYGYTF. CDR3 in DNA: TGTGCCACCAGCAGAGATGACAGGGGGCCGTATGGCTACACCTTC.

The chain carries TRBV6-6 and TRBJ1-5; 8 bases map to TRBD1. The ends lost 6 bases at V and 6 bases at J; junction bases unmatched: 4. The CDR3 length is 13 residues. Germline loops: CDR1 MNHNY, CDR2 SVGAGI (reference sequence). The CDR3 is CASRDRVGQPQHF. The CDR3 coding sequence is TGTGCCAGCAGGGACAGGGTCGGTCAGCCCCAGCATTTT.

V is TRBV28 and J is TRBJ2-3, with D tentatively TRBD2 (6 bases). Germline-derived CDR1 and CDR2 are MDHEN and SYDVKM. The length of the CDR3 is 15 residues. V lost 8 bases and J lost 1, with 16 bases in between. The CDR3 nucleotides are TGTGCCAGCGCTGGGGAGGCCTCTGGCACAGATACGCAGTATTTT. Its translation: CASAGEASGTDTQYF.

This rearrangement joins TRBV18 to TRBJ1-2, with 7 bases lining up with TRBD1. Trimming cost V 0 bases and J 4 bases; bases outside gene matches: 2. The CDR3 runs to 14 residues. Germline V CDR1 and CDR2: KGHSH, LQKENI. The CDR3, as DNA: TGTGCCAGCTCACCACCGGGACAGACCTATGGCTACACCTTC. The encoded protein is CASSPPGQTYGYTF.

This chain connects TRBV18 to TRBJ1-2, with 10 bases matching TRBD1. The CDR3 runs to 13 residues. J was trimmed by 2 bases and V by 6 bases; bases with no gene match: 0. Germline loops: CDR1 KGHSH, CDR2 LQKENI. CDR3 sequence: CASSGQGNYGYTF. CDR3 nucleotide sequence: TGTGCCAGCTCGGGACAGGGGAACTATGGCTACACCTTC.

The chain recombines TRBV6-6 with TRBJ1-5; D uncertain. CDR1 and CDR2 from the germline V gene are MNHNY and SVGAGI (reference sequence). With 3 bases removed from V and 7 bases from J, the gap between germline ends came to 13 bases. This CDR3 comprises 14 residues. The CDR3 is CASSYHQRNQPQHF. The CDR3 DNA is TGTGCCAGCAGTTATCATCAGCGTAACCAGCCCCAGCATTTT.

The chain uses TRBV28 and TRBJ1-5; TRBD1 agrees at 7 bases. Unmatched junction bases numbered 8, after V lost 3 bases and J lost 3 bases. This CDR3 is 16 amino acids long. Germline V gene sequence: CDR1 MDHEN, CDR2 SYDVKM. The chain's CDR3 is CASSFQTGEVNQPQHF. In DNA form, the CDR3 reads TGTGCCAGCAGTTTTCAAACAGGGGAGGTCAATCAGCCCCAGCATTTT.

This chain links TRBV2 with TRBJ2-1; D might be TRBD1 (5 bases). With 7 bases removed from V and 9 bases from J, the gap between germline ends came to 7 bases. Germline CDR1 reads SNHLY; CDR2 reads FYNNEI. The CDR3 has 10 residues. The CDR3 protein is CASKGFEQFF. As DNA, the CDR3 is TGTGCCAGCAAGGGGTTTGAGCAGTTCTTC.

This chain links TRBV28 with TRBJ2-1; weak D call: TRBD2 (6 bases). Germline V CDR1 and CDR2: MDHEN, SYDVKM. The CDR3 sequence is 15 residues long. V dropped 5 bases and J dropped 2 bases, with 13 bases sitting between them. DNA for the CDR3: TGTGCCAGCAGTGTCTGGACTACGACCTACAATGAGCAGTTCTTC. Its translation: CASSVWTTTYNEQFF.

The chain recombines TRBV27 with TRBJ1-4, with D possibly matching TRBD1 (6 bases). This CDR3 is 12 amino acids long. CDR1 and CDR2 from the germline V gene are MNHEY and SMNVEV (reference sequence). V dropped 6 bases and J dropped 10 bases, with 12 bases sitting between them. The CDR3 protein is CASSLDRRKLFF. CDR3 coding DNA: TGTGCCAGCAGCTTAGACAGGCGAAAACTGTTTTTT. The variable domain in full, completed from reference TRBV27 and TRBJ1-4, reads EAQVTQNPRYLITVTGKKLTVTCSQNMNHEYMSWYRQDPGLGLRQIYYSMNVEVTDKGDVPEGYKVSRKEKRNFPLILESPSPNQTSLYFCASSLDRRKLFFGSGTQLSVL.

The genes are TRBV6-1 and TRBJ1-1; no reliable D call. With 3 bases removed from V and 6 bases from J, the gap between germline ends came to 11 bases. The CDR3 sequence is 13 residues long. Germline CDR1 is MNHNS and CDR2 is SASEGT. This chain's CDR3 is CASSERVTSEAFF. CDR3 DNA sequence: TGTGCCAGCAGTGAGAGGGTGACTTCTGAAGCTTTCTTT.

This rearrangement joins TRBV2 to TRBJ1-5; weak D call: TRBD1 (6 bases). This CDR3 is 16 amino acids long. The ends were cut back, 3 bases at V and 3 bases at J, with 15 bases in the middle. Germline loops: CDR1 SNHLY, CDR2 FYNNEI. CDR3 nucleotide sequence: TGTGCCAGCAGTGAGTCGAAGGGGGACCCCAATCAGCCCCAGCATTTT. Protein: CASSESKGDPNQPQHF.

The rearrangement joins TRBV9 to TRBJ1-4, with D maybe TRBD1 (6 bases). Looked up from germline, CDR1 is SGDLS and CDR2 is YYNGEE. The CDR3 length is 15 residues. V was shortened by 4 bases and J by 8 bases, with 18 bases between the two germline ends. CDR3 bases: TGTGCCAGCAGCATCCAGGGGAGTACCGGCGAAAAACTGTTTTTT. Translation gives CASSIQGSTGEKLFF.

This clone occurred a few times. The chain couples TRBV2 to TRBJ1-4; 7 bases fit TRBD1. V dropped 4 bases and J dropped 8; count of bases not matched to a gene: 7. The germline V gene encodes CDR1 SNHLY and CDR2 FYNNEI. The CDR3 extends over 14 amino acids. CDR3 residues: CASSVPGQNEKLFF. DNA for the CDR3: TGTGCCAGCAGTGTTCCGGGACAGAACGAAAAACTGTTTTTT.

This sequence joins TRBV2 and TRBJ2-3, with D perhaps matching TRBD2 (6 bases). The length of the CDR3 is 15 residues. Trimming pared 3 bases from V and 6 bases from J, leaving 16 bases between. Germline V gene data show CDR1 as SNHLY and CDR2 as FYNNEI. The DNA of the CDR3 is TGTGCCAGCAGTGAGATGGCTAGCGTTTCTGATACGCAGTATTTT. Its protein product is CASSEMASVSDTQYF.

This clone has just a few counts. V is TRBV9 and J is TRBJ1-5; perhaps TRBD1 as D (5 bases). Trimming pared 4 bases from V and 7 bases from J, leaving 12 bases between. CDR1 and CDR2 (germline): SGDLS, YYNGEE. The CDR3 is 13 amino acids. CDR3 amino acids: CASSPGGTQPQHF. The CDR3 nucleotides read TGTGCCAGCAGCCCCGGGGGGACGCAGCCCCAGCATTTT. The whole variable domain, remainder taken from reference TRBV9 and TRBJ1-5, is DSGVTQTPKHLITATGQRVTLRCSPRSGDLSVYWYQQSLDQGLQFLIQYYNGEERAKGNILERFSAQQFPDLHSELNLSSLELGDSALYFCASSPGGTQPQHFGDGTRLSIL.

The sample holds one count of this clone. The chain couples TRBV5-4 to TRBJ2-7, with 16 bases aligning to TRBD2. Unmatched junction bases numbered 6, after V lost 0 bases and J lost 6 bases. The CDR3 is 17 residues long. Germline V lookup: CDR1 SGHNT, CDR2 YYREEE (reference sequence). The CDR3 spells CASSLEGLAGGAGEQYF. The CDR3 DNA reads as TGTGCCAGCAGCTTGGAGGGACTAGCGGGAGGGGCTGGCGAGCAGTACTTC. The variable domain in full, with the rest retrieved from reference TRBV5-4 and TRBJ2-7, is ETGVTQSPTHLIKTRGQQVTLRCSSQSGHNTVSWYQQALGQGPQFIFQYYREEENGRGNFPPRFSGLQFPNYSSELNVNALELDDSALYLCASSLEGLAGGAGEQYFGPGTRLTVT.